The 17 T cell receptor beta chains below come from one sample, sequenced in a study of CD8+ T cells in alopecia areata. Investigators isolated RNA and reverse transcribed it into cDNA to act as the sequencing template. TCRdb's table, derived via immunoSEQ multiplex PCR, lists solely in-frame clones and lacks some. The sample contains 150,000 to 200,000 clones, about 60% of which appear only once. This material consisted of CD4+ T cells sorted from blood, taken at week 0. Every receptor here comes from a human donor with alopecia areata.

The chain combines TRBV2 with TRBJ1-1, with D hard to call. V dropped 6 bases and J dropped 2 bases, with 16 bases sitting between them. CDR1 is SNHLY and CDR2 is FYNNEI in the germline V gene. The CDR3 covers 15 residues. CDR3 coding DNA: TGTGCCAGCAGACGAGAGGACGGCTTTAACACTGAAGCTTTCTTT. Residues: CASRREDGFNTEAFF.

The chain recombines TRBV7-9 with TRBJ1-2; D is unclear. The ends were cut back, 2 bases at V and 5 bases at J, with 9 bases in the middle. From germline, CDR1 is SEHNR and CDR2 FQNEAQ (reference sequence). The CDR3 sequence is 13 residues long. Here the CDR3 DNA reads TGTGCCAGCAGCTTACCTACGGTTTATGGCTACACCTTC. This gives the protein CASSLPTVYGYTF. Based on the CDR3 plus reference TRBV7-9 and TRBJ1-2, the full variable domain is DTGVSQNPRHKITKRGQNVTFRCDPISEHNRLYWYRQTLGQGPEFLTYFQNEAQLEKSRLLSDRFSAERPKGSFSTLEIQRTEQGDSAMYLCASSLPTVYGYTFGSGTRLTVV.

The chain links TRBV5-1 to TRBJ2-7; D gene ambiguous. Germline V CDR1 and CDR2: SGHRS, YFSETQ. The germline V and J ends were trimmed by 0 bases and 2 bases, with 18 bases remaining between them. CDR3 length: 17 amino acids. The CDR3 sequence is CASSLDGSGPPTYEQYF. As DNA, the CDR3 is TGCGCCAGCAGCTTGGATGGTTCTGGACCGCCAACCTACGAGCAGTACTTC.

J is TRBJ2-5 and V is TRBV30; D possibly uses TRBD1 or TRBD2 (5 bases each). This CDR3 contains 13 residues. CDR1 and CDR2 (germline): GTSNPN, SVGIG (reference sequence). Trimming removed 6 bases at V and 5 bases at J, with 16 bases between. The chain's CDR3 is CACPSGRGETQYF. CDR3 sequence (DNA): TGTGCCTGTCCCTCGGGACGAGGGGAGACCCAGTACTTC.

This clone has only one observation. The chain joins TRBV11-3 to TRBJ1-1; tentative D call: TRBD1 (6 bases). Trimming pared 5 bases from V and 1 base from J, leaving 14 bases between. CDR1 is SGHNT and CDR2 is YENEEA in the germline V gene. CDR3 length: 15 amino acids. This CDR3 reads CASSRGSPPNTEAFF. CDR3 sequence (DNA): TGTGCCAGCAGCAGGGGGTCCCCGCCGAACACTGAAGCTTTCTTT.

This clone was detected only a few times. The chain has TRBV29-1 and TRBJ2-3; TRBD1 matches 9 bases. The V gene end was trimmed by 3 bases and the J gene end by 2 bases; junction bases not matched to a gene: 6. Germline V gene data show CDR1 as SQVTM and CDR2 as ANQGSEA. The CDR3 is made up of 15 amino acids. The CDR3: CSVDAGTGITDTQYF. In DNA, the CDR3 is TGCAGCGTTGATGCCGGGACAGGGATCACAGATACGCAGTATTTT.

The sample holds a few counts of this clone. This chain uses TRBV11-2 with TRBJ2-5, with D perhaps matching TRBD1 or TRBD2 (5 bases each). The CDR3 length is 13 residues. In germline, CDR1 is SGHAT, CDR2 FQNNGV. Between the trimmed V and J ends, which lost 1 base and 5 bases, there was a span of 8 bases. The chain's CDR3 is CASSLGGAETQYF. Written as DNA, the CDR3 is TGTGCCAGCAGCTTAGGAGGGGCTGAGACCCAGTACTTC. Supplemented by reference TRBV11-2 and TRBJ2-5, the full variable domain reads EAGVAQSPRYKIIEKRQSVAFWCNPISGHATLYWYQQILGQGPKLLIQFQNNGVVDDSQLPKDRFSAERLKGVDSTLKIQPAKLEDSAVYLCASSLGGAETQYFGPGTRLLVL.

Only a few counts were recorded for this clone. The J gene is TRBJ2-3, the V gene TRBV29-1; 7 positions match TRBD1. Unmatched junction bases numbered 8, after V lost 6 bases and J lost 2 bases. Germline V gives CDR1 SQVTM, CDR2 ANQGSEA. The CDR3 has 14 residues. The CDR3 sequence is CSVEGQWDTDTQYF. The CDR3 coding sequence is TGCAGCGTAGAGGGACAGTGGGACACAGATACGCAGTATTTT.

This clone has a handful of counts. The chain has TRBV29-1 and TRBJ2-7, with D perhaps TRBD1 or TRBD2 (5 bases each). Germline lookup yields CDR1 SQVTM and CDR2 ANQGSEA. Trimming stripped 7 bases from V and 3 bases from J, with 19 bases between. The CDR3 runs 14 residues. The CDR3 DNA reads TGCAGCGCAGGAGACCGGGGTGGGGGCTACGAGCAGTACTTC. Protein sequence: CSAGDRGGGYEQYF.

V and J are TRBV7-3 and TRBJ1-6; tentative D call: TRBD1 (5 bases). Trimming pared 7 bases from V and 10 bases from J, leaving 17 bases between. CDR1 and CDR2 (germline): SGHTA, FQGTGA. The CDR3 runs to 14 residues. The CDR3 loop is CASIGRRQGSPLHF. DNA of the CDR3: TGTGCCAGCATTGGTCGGCGTCAGGGATCACCCCTCCACTTT.

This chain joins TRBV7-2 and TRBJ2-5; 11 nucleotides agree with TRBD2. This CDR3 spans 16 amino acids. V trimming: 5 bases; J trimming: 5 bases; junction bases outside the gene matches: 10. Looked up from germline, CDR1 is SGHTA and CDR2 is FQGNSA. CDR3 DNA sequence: TGTGCCAGCAGCATTAGCGGGGGGGCCTTATTGGAGACCCAGTACTTC. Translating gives CASSISGGALLETQYF. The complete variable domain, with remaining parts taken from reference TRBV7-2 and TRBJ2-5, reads GAGVSQSPSNKVTEKGKDVELRCDPISGHTALYWYRQSLGQGLEFLIYFQGNSAPDKSGLPSDRFSAERTGGSVSTLTIQRTQQEDSAVYLCASSISGGALLETQYFGPGTRLLVL.

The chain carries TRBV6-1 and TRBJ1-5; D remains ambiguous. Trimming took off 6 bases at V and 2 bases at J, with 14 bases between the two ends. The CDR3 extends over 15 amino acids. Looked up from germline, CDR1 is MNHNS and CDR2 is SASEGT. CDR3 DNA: TGTGCCAGCAGCGAACGCAACAGTGGCAATCAGCCCCAGCATTTT. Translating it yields CASSERNSGNQPQHF.

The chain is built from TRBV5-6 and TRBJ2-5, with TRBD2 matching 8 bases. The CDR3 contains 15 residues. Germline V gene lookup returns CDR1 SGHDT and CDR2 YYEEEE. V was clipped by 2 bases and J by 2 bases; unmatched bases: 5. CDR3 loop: CASSFGGGTQETQYF. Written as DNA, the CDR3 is TGTGCCAGCAGCTTCGGCGGGGGGACACAAGAGACCCAGTACTTC.

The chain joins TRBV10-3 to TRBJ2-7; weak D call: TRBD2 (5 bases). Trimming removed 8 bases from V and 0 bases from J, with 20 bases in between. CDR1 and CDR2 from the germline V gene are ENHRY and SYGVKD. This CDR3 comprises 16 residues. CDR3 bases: TGTGCCATCCACCCCGGGAATCGGACCGTCTCCTACGAGCAGTACTTC. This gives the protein CAIHPGNRTVSYEQYF.

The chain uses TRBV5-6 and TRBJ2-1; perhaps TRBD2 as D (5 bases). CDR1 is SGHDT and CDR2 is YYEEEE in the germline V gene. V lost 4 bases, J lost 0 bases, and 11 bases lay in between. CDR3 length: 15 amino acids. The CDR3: CASSQDRGSYNEQFF. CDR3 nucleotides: TGTGCCAGCAGCCAGGACCGGGGCTCCTACAATGAGCAGTTCTTC.

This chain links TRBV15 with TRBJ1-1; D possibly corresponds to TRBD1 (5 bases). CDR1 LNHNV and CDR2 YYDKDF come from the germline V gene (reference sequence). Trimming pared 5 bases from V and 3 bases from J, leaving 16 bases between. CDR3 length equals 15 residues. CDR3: CATSPRHGGDTEAFF. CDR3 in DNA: TGTGCCACCAGCCCCCGGCATGGAGGGGACACTGAAGCTTTCTTT.

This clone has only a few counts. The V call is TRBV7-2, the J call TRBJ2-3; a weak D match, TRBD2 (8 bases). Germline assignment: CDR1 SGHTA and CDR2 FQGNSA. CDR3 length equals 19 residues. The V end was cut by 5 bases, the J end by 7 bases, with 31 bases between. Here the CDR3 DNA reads TGTGCCAGCAGCCTGCGGGGGGTTAGCGGTAGCTCAGGGGGTAATACGCAGTATTTT. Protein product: CASSLRGVSGSSGGNTQYF.